The 25 T cell receptor beta chains in this list originate from one sample, sequenced in a study of control samples from healthy donors and cancer patients. Here immunoSEQ multiplex PCR was the method, and the copy in TCRdb shows in-frame clones only, minus some. The table includes around 150,000 clones, around 96% detected once. Material: blood. The receptors originated from a woman in her twenties or thirties in good health.

Note on this clone: Different DNA sequences within this sample yield the same CDR3. The chain is built from TRBV6-6 and TRBJ2-7, with D unresolved. Germline V gene lookup returns CDR1 MNHNY and CDR2 SVGAGI (reference sequence). This CDR3 is 14 amino acids long. V was shortened by 0 bases and J by 1 base, with 7 bases between the two germline ends. DNA for the CDR3: TGTGCCAGCAGTTACTCGGGCGGTTCCTACGAGCAGTACTTC. It yields the protein CASSYSGGSYEQYF.

The chain joins TRBV6-5 to TRBJ2-1, with 10 positions matching TRBD2. The CDR3 runs 10 residues. Trimming cost V 11 bases and J 10 bases; bases outside gene matches: 2. Per germline, CDR1 MNHEY and CDR2 SVGAGI. The CDR3 reads CAGGLAEQFF. CDR3 coding DNA: TGTGCCGGGGGACTAGCGGAGCAGTTCTTC.

This chain links TRBV5-4 with TRBJ2-2; D ambiguous. Germline loops: CDR1 SGHNT, CDR2 YYREEE (reference sequence). Trimming took off 1 base at V and 0 bases at J, with 7 bases between the two ends. This CDR3 is 15 amino acids long. CDR3 nucleotides: TGTGCCAGCAGCTTGATTGGGACGAACACCGGGGAGCTGTTTTTT. Its protein is CASSLIGTNTGELFF.

The J gene is TRBJ1-1, the V gene TRBV30, with 8 bases identical to TRBD1. The germline gives CDR1 GTSNPN, CDR2 SVGIG (reference sequence). J gave up 5 bases and V 0 bases, and 11 bases lay outside the gene matches. The CDR3 sequence is 16 residues long. The CDR3 DNA reads as TGTGCCTGGAGTGTAGGGCAGGGGGCCGCAGTGACTGAAGCTTTCTTT. Translation: CAWSVGQGAAVTEAFF. The entire variable domain, with the rest obtained from reference TRBV30 and TRBJ1-1, is as follows: SQTIHQWPATLVQPVGSPLSLECTVEGTSNPNLYWYRQAAGRGLQLLFYSVGIGQISSEVPQNLSASRPQDRQFILSSKKLLLSDSGFYLCAWSVGQGAAVTEAFFGQGTRLTVV.

The V call is TRBV10-3, the J call TRBJ2-7, with 15 bases fitting TRBD2. CDR1 ENHRY and CDR2 SYGVKD come from the germline V gene. V trimming: 9 bases; J trimming: 5 bases; junction bases outside the gene matches: 5. This CDR3 has 14 amino acids. The CDR3 sequence: CAIRGLAGGDEQYF. DNA of the CDR3: TGTGCCATTCGCGGACTAGCGGGAGGGGACGAGCAGTACTTC.

The rearrangement uses TRBV10-3 and TRBJ1-1; D gene unclear. Germline V gene lookup returns CDR1 ENHRY and CDR2 SYGVKD. This CDR3 is built from 15 residues. Trimming shortened V by 0 bases and J by 6 bases, and 14 bases separated the two germline ends. The CDR3 DNA is TGTGCCATCAGTGAGTCGGGCAGGCAGGTGCCTGAAGCTTTCTTT. Translation: CAISESGRQVPEAFF.

This chain connects TRBV27 to TRBJ2-2, with D possibly being TRBD2 (5 bases). This CDR3 has 15 amino acids. The V end lost 8 bases, the J end lost 1 base, and 14 bases lay between the germline ends. Germline V lookup: CDR1 MNHEY, CDR2 SMNVEV (reference sequence). CDR3 sequence: CASGLTWGNTGELFF. The DNA of the CDR3 is TGTGCCAGCGGACTGACTTGGGGGAACACCGGGGAGCTGTTTTTT.

The chain combines TRBV28 with TRBJ2-7; 7 nucleotides agree with TRBD2. In germline, CDR1 is MDHEN, CDR2 SYDVKM. The CDR3 spans 16 residues. Germline trimming cut 3 bases from V and 1 base from J; bases unmatched to any gene: 9. The CDR3 sequence is CASSFGGNGGSYEQYF. In DNA, the CDR3 is TGTGCCAGCAGTTTCGGGGGGAATGGTGGGTCCTACGAGCAGTACTTC.

This chain uses TRBV6-5 with TRBJ2-5; TRBD2 matches 7 bases. Germline V gives CDR1 MNHEY, CDR2 SVGAGI. The CDR3 length is 15 residues. After removal of 2 bases from V and 3 bases from J, the junction contained 6 bases not matched to a gene. The DNA for the CDR3 is TGTGCCAGCAGTTACGGGGCTAGCGGAAAAGAGACCCAGTACTTC. It yields the protein CASSYGASGKETQYF.

The V and J genes are TRBV7-2 and TRBJ1-5, with 9 nucleotides matching TRBD1. Germline CDR1 SGHTA, CDR2 FQGNSA. After removal of 5 bases from V and 6 bases from J, the junction contained 5 bases not matched to a gene. The CDR3 runs to 14 residues. CDR3 bases: TGTGCCAGCAGCAGGGACAGGGTGGCTCAGCCCCAGCATTTT. Its protein product is CASSRDRVAQPQHF.

The chain employs TRBV30 and TRBJ1-5; the match to TRBD1 covers 12 bases. V lost 0 bases, J lost 6 bases, and 3 bases stayed unmatched. Germline-derived CDR1 and CDR2 are GTSNPN and SVGIG (reference sequence). The CDR3 has 15 residues. CDR3 DNA sequence: TGTGCCTGGAGTGTTGGGACAGGGGGCTCTCAGCCCCAGCATTTT. Amino acid sequence: CAWSVGTGGSQPQHF.

CDR3 sequence (DNA): TGTGCCAGCAGTTCTAAGCGGGGTGGTTACAATGAGCAGTTCTTC. This gives the protein CASSSKRGGYNEQFF. The chain joins TRBV28 to TRBJ2-1; 7 nucleotides line up with TRBD2. CDR1 MDHEN and CDR2 SYDVKM come from the germline V gene. J lost 4 bases, V lost 4 bases, and 7 bases had no gene match. CDR3 length: 15 amino acids.

This clone was recorded once. The CDR3 DNA sequence: TGTGCCAGCAGCCAAGGACGTCTCACTGAAGCTTTCTTT. Protein product: CASSQGRLTEAFF. The genes are TRBV3-1 (or the pseudogene TRBV3-2) and TRBJ1-1; D is unresolved. V was clipped by 1 base and J by 4 bases, with 7 bases between them. This CDR3 is built from 13 residues. Germline V CDR1 and CDR2: LGHDT, YNNKEL (reference sequence).

J is TRBJ1-5 and V is TRBV19; D perhaps matches TRBD1 (6 bases). Germline V gene sequence: CDR1 LNHDA, CDR2 SQIVND (reference sequence). V was cut by 4 bases and J by 2 bases, with 15 bases left in between. The CDR3 consists of 16 residues. CDR3 protein: CASSSGGRGGNQPQHF. In DNA, the CDR3 is TGTGCCAGTAGTAGTGGGGGCCGCGGAGGCAATCAGCCCCAGCATTTT.

The V call is TRBV13, the J call TRBJ2-4; D possibly corresponds to TRBD1 (7 bases). Per the germline V gene, CDR1 is PRHDT and CDR2 is FYEKMQ (reference sequence). The CDR3 length is 16 residues. The germline V and J ends were trimmed by 2 bases and 8 bases, with 19 bases remaining between them. The CDR3, as DNA: TGTGCCAGCAGCTTAAGACAGGGAGGTTCTGTGGACATTCAGTACTTC. This sequence encodes CASSLRQGGSVDIQYF.

The chain recombines TRBV28 with TRBJ2-3, with D perhaps assigned TRBD1 or TRBD2 (5 bases each). Germline V lookup: CDR1 MDHEN, CDR2 SYDVKM. The CDR3 is made up of 13 amino acids. The V end was cut by 11 bases, the J end by 4 bases, with 16 bases between. The CDR3 region has the DNA TGTGCCTCCGGGACGACTTTCCCAGATACGCAGTATTTT. This codes for CASGTTFPDTQYF.

V is TRBV15 and J is TRBJ2-7; TRBD2 matches at 9 bases. In germline, CDR1 is LNHNV, CDR2 YYDKDF (reference sequence). This CDR3 has 14 residues. The V segment lost 3 bases and the J segment 6 bases; nucleotides outside the gene matches: 6. The CDR3 spells CATSRGSGSSEQYF. CDR3 coding DNA: TGTGCCACCAGCAGGGGTAGCGGGAGTAGCGAGCAGTACTTC.

About this clone itself: Distinct nucleotide sequences in the sample also encode this CDR3. The chain recombines TRBV9 with TRBJ2-7, with 10 bases identical to TRBD2. With V trimmed by 0 bases and J by 4 bases, 1 base remained unmatched. Per the germline V gene, CDR1 is SGDLS and CDR2 is YYNGEE. The CDR3 has 14 residues. CDR3 in DNA: TGTGCCAGCAGCGTAGCTAGCGGGGGTTACGAGCAGTACTTC. Translating it yields CASSVASGGYEQYF. The full variable domain, in which reference TRBV9 and TRBJ2-7 provide the parts outside the CDR3, is DSGVTQTPKHLITATGQRVTLRCSPRSGDLSVYWYQQSLDQGLQFLIQYYNGEERAKGNILERFSAQQFPDLHSELNLSSLELGDSALYFCASSVASGGYEQYFGPGTRLTVT.

This clone was observed once. The CDR3 sequence: CASSLAGLAGSGTDTQYF. The CDR3 DNA sequence: TGTGCCAGCAGCTTAGCGGGGCTAGCGGGGTCGGGCACAGATACGCAGTATTTT. The gene calls are TRBV7-6 and TRBJ2-3, with 9 bases fitting TRBD2. Germline V gene sequence: CDR1 SGHVS, CDR2 FNYEAQ. CDR3 length: 18 amino acids. The junction had 8 bases not matched to a gene; V was cut back by 0 bases and J by 1 base.

This chain uses TRBV6-5 with TRBJ1-4; TRBD1 aligns across 9 bases. The length of the CDR3 is 15 residues. CDR1 and CDR2 from the germline V gene are MNHEY and SVGAGI. The V segment lost 6 bases and the J segment 7 bases; nucleotides outside the gene matches: 9. The CDR3: CASSITGTGSEKLFF. CDR3 DNA: TGTGCCAGCAGCATAACCGGGACAGGGTCTGAAAAACTGTTTTTT.

The gene calls are TRBV6-5 and TRBJ2-1; D uncertain. Germline loops: CDR1 MNHEY, CDR2 SVGAGI. The CDR3 is 13 residues long. V lost 6 bases and J lost 3, with 9 bases in between. In nucleotides, the CDR3 is TGTGCCAGCAGCAAGAGCAGCTACAATGAGCAGTTCTTC. It is translated as CASSKSSYNEQFF.

The chain uses TRBV3-1 (or the pseudogene TRBV3-2) and TRBJ2-1; 11 nucleotides agree with TRBD2. CDR3 length: 15 residues. Germline V CDR1 and CDR2: LGHDT, YNNKEL (reference sequence). The V gene end was trimmed by 4 bases and the J gene end by 4 bases; junction bases not matched to a gene: 3. CDR3 coding DNA: TGTGCCAGCAGCCCGGGACTAGCGGTATACAATGAGCAGTTCTTC. The encoded protein is CASSPGLAVYNEQFF.

This rearrangement joins TRBV4-2 to TRBJ2-5; D gene uncertain. The germline gives CDR1 LGHNA, CDR2 YNFKEQ. CDR3 length: 14 amino acids. V gave up 1 base and J gave up 3 bases, with 9 bases separating them. The CDR3 region is CASSQGWSEETQYF. CDR3 in DNA: TGTGCCAGCAGCCAAGGCTGGAGTGAAGAGACCCAGTACTTC.

This rearrangement joins TRBV7-8 to TRBJ2-1; D is tentatively TRBD1 or TRBD2 (5 bases each). Germline CDR1 and CDR2: SGHVS and FQNEAQ. This CDR3 region has 18 residues. The ends were cut back, 4 bases at V and 0 bases at J, with 19 bases in the middle. Written as DNA, the CDR3 is TGTGCCAGCAGCTATAGTCCCGGGACCGGAAGCTCCTACAATGAGCAGTTCTTC. This translates into CASSYSPGTGSSYNEQFF.

The chain uses TRBV3-1 (or the pseudogene TRBV3-2) and TRBJ2-3; TRBD2 is a possible D gene (5 bases). Trimming stripped 3 bases from V and 2 bases from J, with 18 bases between. Per germline, CDR1 LGHDT and CDR2 YNNKEL (reference sequence). The CDR3 runs to 17 residues. Here the CDR3 reads CASSHLREGLSTDTQYF. Written as DNA, the CDR3 is TGTGCCAGCAGCCACCTGCGCGAGGGTCTTTCCACAGATACGCAGTATTTT.